The 21 T cell receptor beta chains listed next were all sequenced from one sample in a study of cytomegalovirus exposure and HLA in healthy donors. Sequenced by immunoSEQ multiplex PCR; TCRdb stores in-frame clones only, minus some. The sample lists 120,000 or so clones, approximately 87% occurring once. What was sequenced was PBMCs. The source is a woman aged 25 to 39 in good health and CMV-seropositive.

This chain connects TRBV30 to TRBJ2-7; 11 bases are shared with TRBD1. Germline V gene sequence: CDR1 GTSNPN, CDR2 SVGIG (reference sequence). The CDR3 length is 16 residues. With 1 base clipped from V and 1 base from J, the junction kept 6 bases outside the gene matches. The CDR3 protein is CAWSGVGDRGSYEQYF. CDR3 bases: TGTGCCTGGAGTGGGGTTGGGGACAGGGGGTCCTACGAGCAGTACTTC.

The chain links TRBV29-1 to TRBJ2-5, with unresolved D. The CDR3 is made up of 10 amino acids. V lost 4 bases, J lost 3 bases, and 3 bases lay in between. Germline V lookup: CDR1 SQVTM, CDR2 ANQGSEA. The CDR3 coding sequence is TGCAGCGTTGGAGAAGAGACCCAGTACTTC. Its translation is CSVGEETQYF. Full variable domain (missing parts from reference TRBV29-1 and TRBJ2-5): SAVISQKPSRDICQRGTSLTIQCQVDSQVTMMFWYRQQPGQSLTLIATANQGSEATYESGFVIDKFPISRPNLTFSTLTVSNMSPEDSSIYLCSVGEETQYFGPGTRLLVL.

This clone was counted once. V is TRBV4-3 and J is TRBJ2-7; the match to TRBD2 covers 13 bases. There are 19 residues in the CDR3. Losses at the gene ends were 3 bases for V and 5 bases for J; bases not matched to a gene: 16. Germline V gene data show CDR1 as LGHNA and CDR2 as YSLEER. The CDR3 bases are TGCGCCAGCAGCCAGTTACCGATCCAACTAGCGGGGGGGATTGACGAGCAGTACTTC. The encoded protein is CASSQLPIQLAGGIDEQYF.

This rearrangement joins TRBV27 to TRBJ1-2; 9 nucleotides align to TRBD1. The trim removed 5 bases at V and 5 bases at J, leaving 9 bases unmatched. The CDR3 has 15 residues. In germline, CDR1 is MNHEY, CDR2 SMNVEV (reference sequence). The CDR3 coding sequence is TGTGCCAGCAGTACCATCACAGGGGGCGCTTATGGCTACACCTTC. As protein: CASSTITGGAYGYTF.

The rearrangement uses TRBV9 and TRBJ2-1; TRBD1 might be the D (5 bases). The CDR3 loop spans 17 amino acids. Germline CDR1 SGDLS, CDR2 YYNGEE. V shed 0 bases and J shed 0 bases, with 13 bases lying between them. CDR3: CASSVGGGALSYNEQFF. DNA of the CDR3: TGTGCCAGCAGCGTAGGGGGCGGCGCTCTCTCCTACAATGAGCAGTTCTTC.

The chain uses TRBV5-4 and TRBJ2-3, with 10 positions matching TRBD2. The CDR3 is 18 residues long. V lost 4 bases to trimming and J lost 2 bases; unmatched junction nucleotides: 13. CDR1 and CDR2 (germline): SGHNT, YYREEE (reference sequence). The CDR3 sequence is CASSRSLSGGYLTDTQYF. The CDR3 DNA sequence: TGTGCCAGCAGCAGAAGCCTTAGCGGGGGGTATCTCACAGATACGCAGTATTTT.

This sequence joins TRBV30 and TRBJ2-2; 11 bases are a match to TRBD2. Per germline, CDR1 GTSNPN and CDR2 SVGIG (reference sequence). There are 15 residues in the CDR3. The V gene end was trimmed by 4 bases and the J gene end by 5 bases; junction bases not matched to a gene: 6. CDR3 protein: CAWKKTSGATGELFF. In DNA, the CDR3 is TGTGCCTGGAAGAAGACTAGCGGGGCGACCGGGGAGCTGTTTTTT. Full variable domain (remainder filled in from reference TRBV30 and TRBJ2-2): SQTIHQWPATLVQPVGSPLSLECTVEGTSNPNLYWYRQAAGRGLQLLFYSVGIGQISSEVPQNLSASRPQDRQFILSSKKLLLSDSGFYLCAWKKTSGATGELFFGEGSRLTVL.

V usage is TRBV4-2 and J usage is TRBJ1-2; D gene ambiguous. The germline gives CDR1 LGHNA, CDR2 YNFKEQ. This CDR3 spans 15 amino acids. V dropped 4 bases and J dropped 8 bases, with 20 bases sitting between them. The CDR3 DNA reads TGTGCCAGCAGCCCCCCTGCCCAAGGCAGGCAGGGCTACACCTTC. It specifies CASSPPAQGRQGYTF.

The V gene is TRBV7-6, the J gene TRBJ1-1; the match to TRBD1 covers 10 bases. Germline assignment: CDR1 SGHVS and CDR2 FNYEAQ. The CDR3 has 16 residues. With 5 bases clipped from V and 3 bases from J, the junction kept 9 bases outside the gene matches. CDR3 bases: TGTGCCAGCAGCCAGGGGGGGACAGGGGTGGACACTGAAGCTTTCTTT. This encodes CASSQGGTGVDTEAFF.

V and J are TRBV5-1 and TRBJ1-1, with TRBD1 matching over 8 bases. The ends lost 2 bases at V and 4 bases at J; junction bases unmatched: 1. This CDR3 has 13 residues. CDR1 SGHRS and CDR2 YFSETQ come from the germline V gene. The CDR3 nucleotides read TGCGCCAGCAGCTTCGGACAGGGCACTGAAGCTTTCTTT. Its protein is CASSFGQGTEAFF.

V is TRBV14 and J is TRBJ1-1; the D is unclear. V dropped 1 base and J dropped 0 bases, with 9 bases sitting between them. The CDR3 consists of 15 residues. In germline, CDR1 is SGHDN, CDR2 FVKESK. The CDR3 here is CASSQVGKVNTEAFF. The CDR3 DNA reads TGTGCCAGCAGCCAAGTGGGCAAAGTGAACACTGAAGCTTTCTTT.

V and J are TRBV9 and TRBJ2-1, with 8 positions matching TRBD1. CDR3 length: 13 residues. Germline lookup yields CDR1 SGDLS and CDR2 YYNGEE. V lost 0 bases, J lost 9 bases, and 2 bases stayed unmatched. The CDR3 here is CASSVDGTGEQFF. The CDR3 DNA is TGTGCCAGCAGCGTAGACGGGACAGGTGAGCAGTTCTTC. The complete variable domain, with remaining parts taken from reference TRBV9 and TRBJ2-1, reads DSGVTQTPKHLITATGQRVTLRCSPRSGDLSVYWYQQSLDQGLQFLIQYYNGEERAKGNILERFSAQQFPDLHSELNLSSLELGDSALYFCASSVDGTGEQFFGPGTRLTVL.

This clone appeared once. The V gene is TRBV15, the J gene TRBJ2-1; 9 bases line up with TRBD2. This CDR3 is built from 18 residues. Unmatched junction bases numbered 20, after V lost 6 bases and J lost 8 bases. Germline-derived CDR1 and CDR2 are LNHNV and YYDKDF (reference sequence). Written as DNA, the CDR3 is TGTGCCACCAGTCGAGAAGGCAAATTAGCGGGAGTATATGATGAGCAGTTCTTC. Amino acid sequence: CATSREGKLAGVYDEQFF.

V and J are TRBV6-5 and TRBJ1-2, with a possible D match to TRBD1 (6 bases). CDR3 length: 14 amino acids. The germline gives CDR1 MNHEY, CDR2 SVGAGI. V lost 5 bases and J 4 bases, leaving 14 bases between the germline ends. CDR3 loop: CASSPLDRTYGYTF. CDR3 sequence (DNA): TGTGCCAGCAGTCCCCTTGACAGGACCTATGGCTACACCTTC.

This chain joins TRBV5-1 and TRBJ1-1; the D gene is possibly TRBD1 (5 bases). The CDR3 totals 15 residues. The germline V gene has CDR1 SGHRS and CDR2 YFSETQ. V lost 1 base to trimming and J lost 1 base, with 11 bases between them. CDR3 nucleotide sequence: TGCGCCAGCAGCTTGTGGGGGGGTGCGAACACTGAAGCTTTCTTT. Translation gives CASSLWGGANTEAFF. Combining the CDR3 with reference TRBV5-1 and TRBJ1-1 gives the whole variable domain KAGVTQTPRYLIKTRGQQVTLSCSPISGHRSVSWYQQTPGQGLQFLFEYFSETQRNKGNFPGRFSGRQFSNSRSEMNVSTLELGDSALYLCASSLWGGANTEAFFGQGTRLTVV.

The chain joins TRBV6-5 to TRBJ2-5; 9 bases agree with TRBD1. The CDR3 length is 14 residues. V lost 2 bases to trimming and J lost 5 bases; unmatched junction nucleotides: 3. Per germline, CDR1 MNHEY and CDR2 SVGAGI. CDR3 loop: CASSYGTGPETQYF. Written as DNA, the CDR3 is TGTGCCAGCAGTTACGGGACAGGGCCGGAGACCCAGTACTTC.

The V and J genes are TRBV2 and TRBJ2-5; a possible D gene is TRBD2 (6 bases). The V end lost 6 bases, the J end lost 5 bases, and 10 bases lay between the germline ends. CDR3 length: 12 residues. Per the germline V gene, CDR1 is SNHLY and CDR2 is FYNNEI. The CDR3 DNA is TGTGCCAGCAGCCCCCGGGAGGAGACCCAGTACTTC. Protein sequence: CASSPREETQYF.

The genes are TRBV30 and TRBJ2-6; D unclear. Germline V gene lookup returns CDR1 GTSNPN and CDR2 SVGIG (reference sequence). Trimming took off 8 bases at V and 0 bases at J, with 11 bases between the two ends. The CDR3 spans 14 residues. The CDR3 DNA reads as TGTGCCGGGAAGAGTAACTCTGGGGCCAACGTCCTGACTTTC. Translation: CAGKSNSGANVLTF.

The chain joins TRBV29-1 to TRBJ2-7, with 9 bases that match TRBD1. Unmatched junction bases numbered 19, after V lost 1 base and J lost 9 bases. The CDR3 is 17 residues long. Germline-derived CDR1 and CDR2 are SQVTM and ANQGSEA. The CDR3 DNA reads TGCAGCGTTGAAGGAGGGGCCCCCGGGACAGGGCCGTTGGGGCAGTACTTC. Protein product: CSVEGGAPGTGPLGQYF.

V gene TRBV14 combines with J gene TRBJ2-1, with D perhaps matching TRBD2 (6 bases). The ends were cut back, 1 base at V and 1 base at J, with 11 bases in the middle. CDR3 length: 16 amino acids. Germline V gives CDR1 SGHDN, CDR2 FVKESK. The CDR3 DNA sequence: TGTGCCAGCAGCCAAGTGGCCGGGACTTCCTACAATGAGCAGTTCTTC. Its protein is CASSQVAGTSYNEQFF.

This chain links TRBV6-5 with TRBJ2-2, with D possibly matching TRBD2 (6 bases). This CDR3 is 14 amino acids long. Germline V gives CDR1 MNHEY, CDR2 SVGAGI. V was shortened by 5 bases and J by 7 bases, with 14 bases between the two germline ends. The CDR3 region has the DNA TGTGCCAGCAGTCGCGGGGACGGGATCGGGGAGCTGTTTTTT. Translated: CASSRGDGIGELFF.